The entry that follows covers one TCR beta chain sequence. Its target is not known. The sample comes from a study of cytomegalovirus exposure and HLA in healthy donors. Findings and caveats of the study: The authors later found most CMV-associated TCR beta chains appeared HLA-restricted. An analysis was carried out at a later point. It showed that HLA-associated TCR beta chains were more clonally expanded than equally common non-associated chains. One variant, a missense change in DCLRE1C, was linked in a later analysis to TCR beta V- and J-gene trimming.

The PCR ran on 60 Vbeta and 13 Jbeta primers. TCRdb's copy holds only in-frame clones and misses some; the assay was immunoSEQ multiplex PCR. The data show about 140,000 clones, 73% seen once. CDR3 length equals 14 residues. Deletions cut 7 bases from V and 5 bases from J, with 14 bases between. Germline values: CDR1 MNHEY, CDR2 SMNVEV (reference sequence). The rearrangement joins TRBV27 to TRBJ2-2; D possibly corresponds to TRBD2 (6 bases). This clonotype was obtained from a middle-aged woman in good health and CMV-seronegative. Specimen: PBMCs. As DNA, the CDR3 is TGTGCCAGCAAAGAGGCAGGGAGGACCGGGGAGCTGTTTTTT. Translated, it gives CASKEAGRTGELFF.